This TCR beta chain was captured in a study of neurological immune-mediated disorders. Ten or more counts support this clonotype. The time point: longitudinal time-point 3. The CDR3 contains 14 residues. The V and J ends lost 4 bases and 7 bases respectively, with 15 bases between them. Germline CDR1 reads SGHRS; CDR2 reads YFSETQ. 5'RACE with 10-nucleotide random UMIs produced the cDNA. One entry per CDR3 protein, called by TCRdb with MiXCR from the 5' RACE reads. Among roughly 45,000 distinct CDR3 sequences, approximately 12% were seen once, and the ten largest hold 9.5% to 12%. Material: PBMCs. The chain couples TRBV5-1 to TRBJ2-1, with D uncertain. This receptor was taken from a man aged 25 to 40 in good health. The CDR3 DNA is TGCGCCAGCAGCCACCAGGCCAGTTCTAATGAGCAGTTCTTC. Protein product: CASSHQASSNEQFF.